At least ten counts were recorded for the clone carrying this T cell receptor (beta chain). The data are from a study of OX40 agonist ivuxolimab in advanced cancers. J lost 7 bases, V lost 5 bases, and 7 bases had no gene match. The CDR3 extends over 14 amino acids. Germline V gene lookup returns CDR1 LNHDA and CDR2 SQIVND (reference sequence). Data came from immunoSEQ multiplex PCR; TCRdb stores just in-frame clones and leaves some out. The sample carries 9,000 to 10,000 clones, 60% to 75% recorded once. This clonotype was obtained from an adult with an advanced solid tumor such as melanoma, head and neck, liver or kidney cancer. The specimen was CD4+ or CD8+ T cells sorted from blood, collected in a trial of the OX40 agonist ivuxolimab. The gene calls are TRBV19 and TRBJ2-1, with 8 bases identical to TRBD2. Written as DNA, the CDR3 is TGTGCCAGTAGTGTTAGCGGGGCCGGGAATGAGCAGTTCTTC. Translating gives CASSVSGAGNEQFF.